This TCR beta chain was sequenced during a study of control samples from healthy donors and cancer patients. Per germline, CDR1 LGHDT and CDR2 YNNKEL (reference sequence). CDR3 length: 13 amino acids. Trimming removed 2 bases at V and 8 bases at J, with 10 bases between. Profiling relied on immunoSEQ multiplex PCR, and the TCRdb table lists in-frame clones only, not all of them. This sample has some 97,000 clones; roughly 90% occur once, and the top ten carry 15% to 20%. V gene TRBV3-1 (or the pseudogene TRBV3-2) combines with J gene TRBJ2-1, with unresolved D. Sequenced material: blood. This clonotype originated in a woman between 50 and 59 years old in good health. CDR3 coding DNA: TGTGCCAGCAGCCAACCCCTATTATATGAGCAGTTCTTC. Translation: CASSQPLLYEQFF.